The 25 T cell receptor beta chains below were found in one sample sequenced in a study of shared clonotypes between healthy human individuals. Produced via immunoSEQ multiplex PCR; TCRdb's table is partial and in-frame only. This table holds a few million clones, 90% to 95% found once. Sequencing was performed on naive CD4+ T cells sorted from blood. Regarding subset: CD45RA+ positively selected. These TCRs come from a young man in good health.

The genes are TRBV28 and TRBJ1-2, with D hard to call. The CDR3 spans 12 residues. The germline V and J ends were trimmed by 5 bases and 2 bases, with 6 bases remaining between them. Germline V gives CDR1 MDHEN, CDR2 SYDVKM. The CDR3 nucleotides are TGTGCCAGCAGTGTCTTAAACTATGGCTACACCTTC. Its protein is CASSVLNYGYTF.

The J gene is TRBJ2-3, the V gene TRBV4-3; 10 bases line up with TRBD2. V was pared by 0 bases and J by 5 bases, with 8 bases of the junction left unmatched. Germline CDR1 is LGHNA and CDR2 is YSLEER. The CDR3 runs to 17 residues. CDR3 DNA: TGCGCCAGCAGCCAAGATCTAGGACTAGCGGCGGGAGATACGCAGTATTTT. It codes for CASSQDLGLAAGDTQYF.

The rearrangement links TRBV6-1 to TRBJ1-6, with D unclear. Germline V gene data show CDR1 as MNHNS and CDR2 as SASEGT. This CDR3 has 14 residues. The V and J ends lost 2 bases and 7 bases respectively, with 9 bases between them. CDR3 region: CASSELGANSPLHF. The CDR3 DNA follows: TGTGCCAGCAGTGAATTGGGAGCCAATTCACCCCTCCACTTT.

The V gene is TRBV19, the J gene TRBJ1-5; 7 nucleotides line up with TRBD1. The CDR3 consists of 14 residues. V was pared by 5 bases and J by 7 bases, with 8 bases of the junction left unmatched. From germline, CDR1 is LNHDA and CDR2 SQIVND (reference sequence). CDR3 residues: CASSDGGGGQPQHF. The CDR3 DNA reads as TGTGCCAGTAGTGATGGAGGGGGCGGGCAGCCCCAGCATTTT.

V is TRBV30 and J is TRBJ1-5; 10 bases are a match to TRBD1. CDR3 size: 15 residues. Germline values: CDR1 GTSNPN, CDR2 SVGIG (reference sequence). With V trimmed by 3 bases and J by 8 bases, 10 bases remained unmatched. The CDR3 here is CAWSRGQGQREPQHF. The CDR3 DNA reads TGTGCCTGGAGCCGGGGACAGGGGCAGAGGGAGCCCCAGCATTTT.

The chain recombines TRBV4-3 with TRBJ2-7; 8 bases line up with TRBD1. Trimming took 0 bases from V and 2 from J; bases not matched to a gene: 3. CDR1 is LGHNA, CDR2 YSLEER, per germline. This CDR3 spans 15 amino acids. The CDR3 spells CASSQDWDRTYEQYF. CDR3 coding DNA: TGCGCCAGCAGCCAAGACTGGGACAGGACCTACGAGCAGTACTTC.

J is TRBJ1-2 and V is TRBV7-2; TRBD1 might be the D (5 bases). Trimming removed 3 bases at V and 0 bases at J, with 14 bases between. The CDR3 is made up of 16 amino acids. Germline CDR1 reads SGHTA; CDR2 reads FQGNSA. The CDR3 sequence is CASSFRRGIANYGYTF. CDR3 nucleotides: TGTGCCAGCAGCTTCCGTCGGGGGATAGCTAACTATGGCTACACCTTC.

This rearrangement joins TRBV5-5 to TRBJ1-5; TRBD1 might be the D (6 bases). The germline V and J ends were trimmed by 4 bases and 3 bases, with 11 bases remaining between them. Looked up from germline, CDR1 is SGHKS and CDR2 is YYEKEE (reference sequence). The CDR3 runs to 14 residues. The CDR3 region has the DNA TGTGCCAGCAGCGGGGGGCAGTCCAATCAGCCCCAGCATTTT. Amino acids: CASSGGQSNQPQHF.

This clone was seen only once. Written as DNA, the CDR3 is TGTGCCAGCTCACGAGGAGACAAGAACTACGAGCAGTACTTC. Its translation is CASSRGDKNYEQYF. V gene TRBV18 combines with J gene TRBJ2-7; D unclear. Per the germline V gene, CDR1 is KGHSH and CDR2 is LQKENI. V was trimmed by 4 bases and J by 3 bases, leaving 13 bases between them. The CDR3 is made up of 14 amino acids.

The chain uses TRBV2 and TRBJ1-3, with no clear D. Germline CDR1 and CDR2: SNHLY and FYNNEI. This CDR3 comprises 13 residues. Trimming removed 6 bases at V and 1 base at J, with 7 bases between. For the CDR3, the DNA is TGTGCCAGCAGCCAGCAATCTGGAAACACCATATATTTT. This gives the protein CASSQQSGNTIYF.

For this clone: This same CDR3 is encoded by further DNA sequences in the sample. This rearrangement joins TRBV6-5 to TRBJ2-5; no clear D gene. Trimming removed 5 bases from V and 4 bases from J, with 8 bases in between. The CDR3 runs 12 residues. The germline V gene has CDR1 MNHEY and CDR2 SVGAGI. CDR3 in DNA: TGTGCCAGCAGTCTAGGCAGAGAGACCCAGTACTTC. As protein: CASSLGRETQYF.

The chain is built from TRBV5-1 and TRBJ1-2, with a possible D match to TRBD1 (5 bases). Germline CDR1 is SGHRS and CDR2 is YFSETQ. This CDR3 is built from 17 residues. V lost 4 bases and J 4 bases, leaving 23 bases between the germline ends. In DNA form, the CDR3 reads TGCGCCAGCAGCCCCAACATCCTGGGACCGTCATCCTATGGCTACACCTTC. Its protein product is CASSPNILGPSSYGYTF.

About this clone itself: The same CDR3 also results from other DNA sequences found in this sample. The J gene is TRBJ2-7, the V gene TRBV5-1; 10 bases match TRBD2. The V gene end was trimmed by 7 bases and the J gene end by 2 bases; junction bases not matched to a gene: 3. CDR1 and CDR2 from the germline V gene are SGHRS and YFSETQ. The CDR3 sequence is 13 residues long. CDR3 amino acids: CASRTSGTYEQYF. The CDR3 DNA reads as TGCGCCAGCCGTACTAGCGGGACCTACGAGCAGTACTTC.

For this clone: In the same sample, other DNA sequences code for this CDR3. The chain carries TRBV2 and TRBJ1-1; the D is unclear. CDR3 size: 11 residues. Germline V gene lookup returns CDR1 SNHLY and CDR2 FYNNEI. V was cut by 4 bases and J by 6 bases, with 6 bases left in between. The CDR3 DNA reads as TGTGCCAGCAGTGGTAGGTCTGAAGCTTTCTTT. Translation: CASSGRSEAFF.

V is TRBV18 and J is TRBJ2-7, with 7 bases identical to TRBD1. The CDR3 covers 13 residues. Per germline, CDR1 KGHSH and CDR2 LQKENI. Trimming cost V 2 bases and J 9 bases; bases outside gene matches: 7. CDR3 bases: TGTGCCAGCTCACCATTGGGACAGCCCCCGCAGTACTTC. Its protein product is CASSPLGQPPQYF.

This clone was counted a few times. The V gene is TRBV9, the J gene TRBJ1-1; no clear D gene. The V gene's germline CDR1 is SGDLS and CDR2 YYNGEE. The CDR3 is 11 amino acids. The ends were cut back, 3 bases at V and 7 bases at J, with 7 bases in the middle. In DNA, the CDR3 is TGTGCCAGCAGCGGGCAAGGTGAAGCTTTCTTT. Encoded protein: CASSGQGEAFF.

The chain couples TRBV19 to TRBJ2-5; 8 bases line up with TRBD1. CDR1 is LNHDA, CDR2 SQIVND, per germline (reference sequence). This CDR3 region has 15 residues. V lost 5 bases and J lost 6; bases outside the gene matches: 11. The CDR3 coding sequence is TGTGCCAGTAGTGGGCCCGGGACAGGAATCCAGACCCAGTACTTC. This gives the protein CASSGPGTGIQTQYF. Using reference TRBV19 and TRBJ2-5 for the parts outside the CDR3, the full variable domain is DGGITQSPKYLFRKEGQNVTLSCEQNLNHDAMYWYRQDPGQGLRLIYYSQIVNDFQKGDIAEGYSVSREKKESFPLTVTSAQKNPTAFYLCASSGPGTGIQTQYFGPGTRLLVL.

The chain couples TRBV7-2 to TRBJ2-7; D might be TRBD1 or TRBD2, each matching 6 bases. Trimming took 4 bases from V and 5 from J, leaving 15 bases between them. CDR3 length equals 14 residues. CDR1 is SGHTA and CDR2 is FQGNSA in the germline V gene. CDR3 coding DNA: TGTGCCAGCAGCTGGGGGGCCCCGTGGAACGAGCAGTACTTC. This encodes CASSWGAPWNEQYF.

As for this clone: Other nucleotide sequences from this sample produce the same CDR3. V and J are TRBV11-2 and TRBJ1-1; D gene ambiguous. This CDR3 contains 14 residues. Germline lookup yields CDR1 SGHAT and CDR2 FQNNGV. V lost 1 base and J lost 0, with 6 bases in between. CDR3 protein: CASSLGAVNTEAFF. DNA for the CDR3: TGTGCCAGCAGCTTAGGGGCGGTGAACACTGAAGCTTTCTTT. Using reference TRBV11-2 and TRBJ1-1 for the parts outside the CDR3, the full variable domain is EAGVAQSPRYKIIEKRQSVAFWCNPISGHATLYWYQQILGQGPKLLIQFQNNGVVDDSQLPKDRFSAERLKGVDSTLKIQPAKLEDSAVYLCASSLGAVNTEAFFGQGTRLTVV.

The V gene is TRBV5-1, the J gene TRBJ2-5, with TRBD1 identical over 9 bases. Germline V gives CDR1 SGHRS, CDR2 YFSETQ. The CDR3 runs 15 residues. The V and J ends lost 5 bases and 5 bases, in that order; junction bases with no gene match: 10. The DNA of the CDR3 is TGCGCCAGCAGACTTACAGGGGGCGCGGCGGAGACCCAGTACTTC. As protein: CASRLTGGAAETQYF.

About this clone itself: Other DNA sequences in this specimen translate into the identical CDR3. The rearrangement joins TRBV6-4 to TRBJ2-2, with D perhaps TRBD1 or TRBD2 (5 bases each). The CDR3 runs to 14 residues. Trimming took 3 bases from V and 6 from J, leaving 11 bases between them. Germline V gene sequence: CDR1 MRHNA, CDR2 SNTAGT. This CDR3 is CASSDWGSAGELFF. CDR3 nucleotides: TGTGCCAGCAGTGATTGGGGGAGTGCCGGGGAGCTGTTTTTT.

This clone turned up a few times. The J gene is TRBJ2-7, the V gene TRBV19; 13 bases map to TRBD2. Germline trimming cut 5 bases from V and 11 bases from J; bases unmatched to any gene: 15. This CDR3 has 16 amino acids. Germline lookup yields CDR1 LNHDA and CDR2 SQIVND (reference sequence). The CDR3 nucleotides are TGTGCCAGTAGTCCCGGAGGGGGGACTAGCGGGATCCCTGAGTACTTC. As protein: CASSPGGGTSGIPEYF.

V usage is TRBV6-5 and J usage is TRBJ1-2; D unclear. CDR1 is MNHEY, CDR2 SVGAGI, per germline. V shed 6 bases and J shed 2 bases, with 10 bases lying between them. The CDR3 has 13 amino acids. The CDR3 sequence is CASSIGRNYGYTF. As DNA, the CDR3 is TGTGCCAGCAGCATTGGACGGAACTATGGCTACACCTTC.

The chain employs TRBV5-4 and TRBJ1-2; TRBD1 matches 7 bases. V was pared by 4 bases and J by 4 bases, with 10 bases of the junction left unmatched. This CDR3 is built from 15 residues. The germline CDR1 and CDR2 sequences are SGHNT and YYREEE (reference sequence). CDR3 nucleotide sequence: TGTGCCAGCAGCCTGACAGGGCACTGGGGCTATGGCTACACCTTC. It is translated as CASSLTGHWGYGYTF. The complete variable domain, with remaining parts taken from reference TRBV5-4 and TRBJ1-2, reads ETGVTQSPTHLIKTRGQQVTLRCSSQSGHNTVSWYQQALGQGPQFIFQYYREEENGRGNFPPRFSGLQFPNYSSELNVNALELDDSALYLCASSLTGHWGYGYTFGSGTRLTVV.

The V gene is TRBV5-4, the J gene TRBJ1-2; D ambiguous. The V end lost 5 bases, the J end lost 8 bases, and 19 bases lay between the germline ends. The CDR3 length is 14 residues. The V gene's germline CDR1 is SGHNT and CDR2 YYREEE (reference sequence). The DNA of the CDR3 is TGTGCCAGCAGGGTTTGGTCAGGCGCCGGGGGCTACACCTTC. Its translation is CASRVWSGAGGYTF.